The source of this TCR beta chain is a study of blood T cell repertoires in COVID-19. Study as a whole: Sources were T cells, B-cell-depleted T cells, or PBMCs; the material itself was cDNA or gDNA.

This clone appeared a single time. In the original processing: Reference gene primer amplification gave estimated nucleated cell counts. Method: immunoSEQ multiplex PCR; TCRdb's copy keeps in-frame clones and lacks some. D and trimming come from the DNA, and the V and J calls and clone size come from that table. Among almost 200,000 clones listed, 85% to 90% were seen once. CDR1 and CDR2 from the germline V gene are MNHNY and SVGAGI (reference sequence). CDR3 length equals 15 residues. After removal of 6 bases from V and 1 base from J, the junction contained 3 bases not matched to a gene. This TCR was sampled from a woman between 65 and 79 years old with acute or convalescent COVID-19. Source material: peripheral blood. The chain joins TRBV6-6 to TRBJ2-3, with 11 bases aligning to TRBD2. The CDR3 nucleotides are TGTGCCAGCAGACTAGCGGGAGCGGGCACAGATACGCAGTATTTT. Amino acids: CASRLAGAGTDTQYF.